This TCR beta chain was profiled in a study of T-cell reconstitution after alpha-beta-depleted transplantation in children. Unique molecular identifiers were incorporated during preparation of the TCRbeta library. TCRdb itself ran the PCR reads through MiXCR, one entry per CDR3 protein. The table records 450,000 to 600,000 distinct CDR3 sequences, about 30% of them present only once. Per germline, CDR1 DFQATT and CDR2 SNEGSKA (reference sequence). The CDR3 spans 14 residues. Germline trimming cut 8 bases from V and 5 bases from J; bases unmatched to any gene: 11. The source material was PBMCs from the stem cell graft donor, sampled from the stem cell graft. V and J are TRBV20-1 and TRBJ2-7; 11 nucleotides agree with TRBD2. The receptor was derived from a human donor who donated a stem cell graft to a child with aplastic anemia. The CDR3 DNA sequence: TGCAGTCCCACCGTGCCTAGCGGGAGGAACGAGCAGTACTTC. Translation: CSPTVPSGRNEQYF.